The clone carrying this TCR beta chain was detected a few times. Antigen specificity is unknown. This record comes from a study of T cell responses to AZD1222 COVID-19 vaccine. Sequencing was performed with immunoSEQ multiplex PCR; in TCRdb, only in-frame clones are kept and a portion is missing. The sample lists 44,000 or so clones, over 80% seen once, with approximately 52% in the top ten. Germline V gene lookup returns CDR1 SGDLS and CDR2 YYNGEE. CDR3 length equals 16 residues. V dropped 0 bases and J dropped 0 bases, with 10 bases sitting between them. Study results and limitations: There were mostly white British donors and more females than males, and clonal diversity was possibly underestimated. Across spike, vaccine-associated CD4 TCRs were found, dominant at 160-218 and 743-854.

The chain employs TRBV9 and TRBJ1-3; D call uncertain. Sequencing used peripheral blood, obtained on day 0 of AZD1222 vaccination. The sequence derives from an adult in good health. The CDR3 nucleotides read TGTGCCAGCAGCGTAGGCCAGCTGAGCTCTGGAAACACCATATATTTT. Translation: CASSVGQLSSGNTIYF.